A selection of T cell receptor beta chains follows, all from one sample in a study of monozygotic twins with inflammatory bowel disease. One entry per CDR3 protein, without DNA, is what TCRdb gives after re-calling the 5' RACE reads. This sample's table reports 200,000 to 250,000 distinct CDR3 sequences. The specimen sequenced was blood. The receptors stem from a human donor with ulcerative colitis or Crohn's disease, or a healthy co-twin of an affected twin (not recorded which). Both conserved end residues are part of each CDR3. The order of the fields is V gene, J gene, CDR3 protein.

>TRBV29-1|TRBJ1-1
CSVILRVNTEAFF
>TRBV27|TRBJ2-3
CASSSLAGGTDTQYF
>TRBV5-1|TRBJ2-7
CASSPHFNWDYYEQYF
>TRBV20-1|TRBJ2-7
CSARDGLKTGGEQYF
>TRBV12-3/TRBV12-4|TRBJ2-7
CASSYGIGTNSYEQYF
>TRBV18|TRBJ2-5
CASSPQGKETQYF
>TRBV4-3|TRBJ1-4
CASSRGTTNEKLFF
>TRBV5-1|TRBJ2-3
CASSTTSGRIDTQYF
>TRBV19|TRBJ2-3
CASAPGTTHSTDTQYF
>TRBV6-1|TRBJ2-1
CASTTGTSYNEQFF
>TRBV20-1|TRBJ2-7
CSVRTARSSYEQYF
>TRBV11-2|TRBJ2-5
CASSLQGAQETQYF
>TRBV3-1|TRBJ2-6
CASSPVRDLSGANVLTF
>TRBV18|TRBJ1-1
CASSQGFNMNTEAFF
>TRBV29-1|TRBJ1-1
CSVETQNTEAFF
>TRBV3-1|TRBJ1-1
CASSHGALNTEAFF
>TRBV4-1|TRBJ1-1
CASSQGIEEGSFTEAFF
>TRBV5-4|TRBJ2-5
CASSSPTGQETQYF
>TRBV7-2|TRBJ2-7
CASSLEAGSYEQYF
>TRBV20-1|TRBJ2-7
CSASLGDISYEQYF